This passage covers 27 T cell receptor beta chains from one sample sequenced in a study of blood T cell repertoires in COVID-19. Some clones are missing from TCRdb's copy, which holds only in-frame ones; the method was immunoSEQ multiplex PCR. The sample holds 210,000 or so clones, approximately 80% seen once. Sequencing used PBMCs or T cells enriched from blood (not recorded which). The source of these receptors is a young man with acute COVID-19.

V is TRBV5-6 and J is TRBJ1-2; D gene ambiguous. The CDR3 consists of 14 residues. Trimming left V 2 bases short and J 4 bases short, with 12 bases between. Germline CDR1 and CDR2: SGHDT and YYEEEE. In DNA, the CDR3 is TGTGCCAGCAGCTTCTCAGGAGGTACCTATGGCTACACCTTC. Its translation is CASSFSGGTYGYTF.

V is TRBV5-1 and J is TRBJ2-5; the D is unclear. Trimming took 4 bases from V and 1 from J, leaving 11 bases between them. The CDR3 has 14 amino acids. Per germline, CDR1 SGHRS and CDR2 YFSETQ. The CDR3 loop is CASSLAFGQETQYF. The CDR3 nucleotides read TGCGCCAGCAGCCTTGCTTTCGGCCAAGAGACCCAGTACTTC.

The DNA of the CDR3 is TGTGCCACCAGTGATTGGGGGACAGGGGGCGTCACCGGGGAGCTGTTTTTT. Translated: CATSDWGTGGVTGELFF. The chain uses TRBV24-1 and TRBJ2-2, with 12 bases lining up with TRBD1. The germline CDR1 and CDR2 sequences are KGHDR and SFDVKD. The trim removed 2 bases at V and 4 bases at J, leaving 4 bases unmatched. The CDR3 sequence is 17 residues long.

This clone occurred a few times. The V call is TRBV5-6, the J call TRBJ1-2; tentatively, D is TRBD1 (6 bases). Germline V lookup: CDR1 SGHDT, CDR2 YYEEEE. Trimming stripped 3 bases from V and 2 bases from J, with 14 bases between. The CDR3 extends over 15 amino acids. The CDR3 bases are TGTGCCAGCAGCTCAAAACAGGGTTCCAACTATGGCTACACCTTC. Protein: CASSSKQGSNYGYTF.

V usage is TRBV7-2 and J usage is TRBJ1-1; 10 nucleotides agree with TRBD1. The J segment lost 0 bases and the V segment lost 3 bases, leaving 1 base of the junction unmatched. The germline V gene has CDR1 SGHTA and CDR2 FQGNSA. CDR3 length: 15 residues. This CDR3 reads CASSLTGGLNTEAFF. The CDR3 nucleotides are TGTGCCAGCAGCTTGACAGGGGGCCTGAACACTGAAGCTTTCTTT. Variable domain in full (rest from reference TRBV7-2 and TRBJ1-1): GAGVSQSPSNKVTEKGKDVELRCDPISGHTALYWYRQSLGQGLEFLIYFQGNSAPDKSGLPSDRFSAERTGGSVSTLTIQRTQQEDSAVYLCASSLTGGLNTEAFFGQGTRLTVV.

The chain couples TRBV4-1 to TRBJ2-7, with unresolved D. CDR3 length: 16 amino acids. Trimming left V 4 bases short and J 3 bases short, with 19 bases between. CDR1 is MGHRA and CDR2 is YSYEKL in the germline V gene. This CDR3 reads CASSPSSLNLNYEQYF. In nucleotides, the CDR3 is TGCGCCAGCAGCCCGTCATCTCTAAACCTTAACTACGAGCAGTACTTC.

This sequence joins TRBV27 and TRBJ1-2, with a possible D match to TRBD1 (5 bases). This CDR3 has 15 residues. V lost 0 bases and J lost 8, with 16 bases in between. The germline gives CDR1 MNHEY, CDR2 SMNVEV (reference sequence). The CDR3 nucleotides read TGTGCCAGCAGTTTATCTACCGCAGGGCGAAACGGCTACACCTTC. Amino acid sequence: CASSLSTAGRNGYTF.

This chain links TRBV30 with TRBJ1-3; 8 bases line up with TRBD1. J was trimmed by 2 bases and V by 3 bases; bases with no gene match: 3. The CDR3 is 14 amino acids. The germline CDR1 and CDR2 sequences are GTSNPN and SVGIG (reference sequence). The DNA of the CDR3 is TGTGCCTGGAGCGCGGACAGGGCTGGAAACACCATATATTTT. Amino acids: CAWSADRAGNTIYF.

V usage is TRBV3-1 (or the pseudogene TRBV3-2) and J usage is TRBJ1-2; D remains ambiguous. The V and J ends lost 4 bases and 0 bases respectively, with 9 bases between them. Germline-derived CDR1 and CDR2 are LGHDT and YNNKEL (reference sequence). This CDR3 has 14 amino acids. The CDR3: CASSPRGANYGYTF. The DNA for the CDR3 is TGTGCCAGCAGCCCCCGGGGAGCTAACTATGGCTACACCTTC.

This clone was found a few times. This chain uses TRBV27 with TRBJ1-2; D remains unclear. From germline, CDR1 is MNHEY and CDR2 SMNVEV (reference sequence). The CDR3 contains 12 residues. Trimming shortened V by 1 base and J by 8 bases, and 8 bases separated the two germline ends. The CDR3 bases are TGTGCCAGCAGTTTATGTGCCGAGGGCTACACCTTC. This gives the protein CASSLCAEGYTF.

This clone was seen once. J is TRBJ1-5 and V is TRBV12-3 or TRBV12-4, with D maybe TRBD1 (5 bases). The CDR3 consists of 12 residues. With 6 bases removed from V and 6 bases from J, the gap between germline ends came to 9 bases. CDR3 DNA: TGTGCCAGCAGCCAGGGAACTCAGCCCCAGCATTTT. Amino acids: CASSQGTQPQHF.

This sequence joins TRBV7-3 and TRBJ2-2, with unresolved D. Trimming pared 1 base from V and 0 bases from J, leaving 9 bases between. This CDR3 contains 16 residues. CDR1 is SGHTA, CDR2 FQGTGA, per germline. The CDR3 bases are TGTGCCAGCAGCTTAAACCTGGCCGCGAACACCGGGGAGCTGTTTTTT. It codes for CASSLNLAANTGELFF.

The CDR3 DNA reads as TGTGCCATCAGTGCAACTTCCGAGGCGGGTATGGCCCAGCATTTT. It codes for CAISATSEAGMAQHF. The chain uses TRBV10-3 and TRBJ1-5; D gene ambiguous. Between the trimmed V and J ends, which lost 4 bases and 11 bases, there was a span of 21 bases. The CDR3 length is 15 residues. CDR1 is ENHRY and CDR2 is SYGVKD in the germline V gene.

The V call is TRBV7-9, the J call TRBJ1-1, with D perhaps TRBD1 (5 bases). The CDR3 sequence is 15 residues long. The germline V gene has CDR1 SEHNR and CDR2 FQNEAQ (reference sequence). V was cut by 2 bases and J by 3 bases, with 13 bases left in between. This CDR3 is CASSLSQGSYTEAFF. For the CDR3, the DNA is TGTGCCAGCAGCTTATCTCAGGGAAGCTACACTGAAGCTTTCTTT.

DNA for the CDR3: TGCGCCAGCAGCTTCTGGGGATACGGGGCAGATACGCAGTATTTT. This gives the protein CASSFWGYGADTQYF. V usage is TRBV5-1 and J usage is TRBJ2-3; tentatively, D is TRBD2 (5 bases). This CDR3 is built from 15 residues. Germline V CDR1 and CDR2: SGHRS, YFSETQ. V was clipped by 2 bases and J by 4 bases, with 14 bases between them.

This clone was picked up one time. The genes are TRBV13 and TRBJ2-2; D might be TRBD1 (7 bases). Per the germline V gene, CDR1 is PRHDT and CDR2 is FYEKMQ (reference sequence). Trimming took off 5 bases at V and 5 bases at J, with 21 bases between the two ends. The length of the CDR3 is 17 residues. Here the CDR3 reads CASSPIRGTASTGELFF. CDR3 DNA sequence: TGTGCCAGCAGCCCCATACGCGGGACAGCATCTACCGGGGAGCTGTTTTTT.

The CDR3 DNA reads as TGTGCCATCAGTGACGGGAGAGAGCAGTACTTC. Translation: CAISDGREQYF. The gene calls are TRBV10-3 and TRBJ2-7, with D tentatively TRBD2 (6 bases). The CDR3 spans 11 residues. The germline V gene encodes CDR1 ENHRY and CDR2 SYGVKD. V lost 3 bases and J 7 bases, leaving 7 bases between the germline ends.

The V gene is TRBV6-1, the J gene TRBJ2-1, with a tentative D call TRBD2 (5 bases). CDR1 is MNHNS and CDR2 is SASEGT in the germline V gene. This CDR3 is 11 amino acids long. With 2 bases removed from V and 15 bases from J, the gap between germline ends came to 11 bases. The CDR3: CASSELREGFF. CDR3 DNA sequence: TGTGCCAGCAGTGAATTGAGAGAGGGGTTCTTC.

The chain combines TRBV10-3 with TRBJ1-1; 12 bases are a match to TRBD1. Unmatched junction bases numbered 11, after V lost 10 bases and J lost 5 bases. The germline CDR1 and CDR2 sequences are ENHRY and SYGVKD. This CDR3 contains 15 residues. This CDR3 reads CASTQGQGARTEAFF. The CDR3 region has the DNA TGTGCCAGCACTCAGGGACAGGGGGCGCGGACTGAAGCTTTCTTT.

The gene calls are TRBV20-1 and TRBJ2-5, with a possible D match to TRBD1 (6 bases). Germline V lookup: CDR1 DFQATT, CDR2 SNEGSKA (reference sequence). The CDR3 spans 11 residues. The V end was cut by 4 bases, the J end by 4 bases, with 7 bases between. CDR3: CSANRVETQYF. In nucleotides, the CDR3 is TGCAGTGCTAACAGGGTAGAGACCCAGTACTTC.

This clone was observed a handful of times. CDR3 amino acids: CASSSGVFANQPQHF. DNA of the CDR3: TGTGCCAGCAGTTCCGGGGTTTTTGCCAATCAGCCCCAGCATTTT. The chain is built from TRBV6-5 and TRBJ1-5, with D unclear. Trimming left V 4 bases short and J 3 bases short, with 13 bases between. The CDR3 is 15 amino acids. Looked up from germline, CDR1 is MNHEY and CDR2 is SVGAGI.

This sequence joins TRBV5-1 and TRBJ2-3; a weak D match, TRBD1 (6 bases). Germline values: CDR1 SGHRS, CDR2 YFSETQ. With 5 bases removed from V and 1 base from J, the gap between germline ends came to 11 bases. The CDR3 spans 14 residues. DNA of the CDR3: TGCGCCAGCAGTTCACGGACAGGCACAGATACGCAGTATTTT. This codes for CASSSRTGTDTQYF.

The chain's CDR3 is CASSGHLTEAFF. CDR3 DNA: TGTGCCAGTAGTGGCCATCTCACTGAAGCTTTCTTT. V gene TRBV19 combines with J gene TRBJ1-1; D is undetermined. V lost 5 bases, J lost 4 bases, and 8 bases lay in between. This CDR3 contains 12 residues. CDR1 is LNHDA, CDR2 SQIVND, per germline (reference sequence).

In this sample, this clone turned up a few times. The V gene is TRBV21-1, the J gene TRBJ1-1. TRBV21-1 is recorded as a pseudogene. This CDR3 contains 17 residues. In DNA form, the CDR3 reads TGTGCCAGCAGCAGCGAACCTAAAGGGACTCCAGACACTGAAGCTTTCTTT. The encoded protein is CASSSEPKGTPDTEAFF.

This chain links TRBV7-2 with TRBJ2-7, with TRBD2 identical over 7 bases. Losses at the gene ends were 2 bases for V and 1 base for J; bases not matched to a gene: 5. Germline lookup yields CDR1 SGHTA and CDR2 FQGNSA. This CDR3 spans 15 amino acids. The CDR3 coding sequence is TGTGCCAGCAGCTTATCGGCTAGCGGATCCTACGAGCAGTACTTC. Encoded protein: CASSLSASGSYEQYF.

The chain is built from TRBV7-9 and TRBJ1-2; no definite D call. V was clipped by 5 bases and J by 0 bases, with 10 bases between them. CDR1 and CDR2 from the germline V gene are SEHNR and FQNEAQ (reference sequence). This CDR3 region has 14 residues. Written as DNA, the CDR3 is TGTGCCAGCAGCCGAGACGGGGCTAACTATGGCTACACCTTC. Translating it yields CASSRDGANYGYTF.

The CDR3 loop is CASSFGRGELFF. The CDR3 bases are TGTGCCAGCAGCTTCGGCCGGGGAGAGCTGTTTTTT. This chain uses TRBV5-4 with TRBJ2-2; maybe TRBD2 (5 bases). This CDR3 has 12 residues. With 2 bases removed from V and 11 bases from J, the gap between germline ends came to 10 bases. CDR1 is SGHNT and CDR2 is YYREEE in the germline V gene (reference sequence).